Shown below are 8 T cell receptor beta chains from a single sample sequenced in a study of T cells in Graves' hyperthyroidism and ophthalmopathy. Amplified TCR beta CDR3 regions came from RNA transcripts. The TCR CDR3 first-round RT-PCR relied on the HTBI primer set. Each CDR3 protein gets one entry after TCRdb re-called the multiplex PCR reads with MiXCR. Of some 460,000 distinct CDR3 sequences in the sample, about a sixth were seen once. What was sequenced was blood. The receptors originated from a woman younger than 35 with Graves' hyperthyroidism.

This clonotype was picked up many times. The V and J genes are TRBV2 and TRBJ1-3; 8 bases line up with TRBD1. The CDR3 loop spans 17 amino acids. The germline CDR1 and CDR2 sequences are SNHLY and FYNNEI. V lost 2 bases, J lost 1 base, and 7 bases stayed unmatched. DNA of the CDR3: TGTGCCAGCAGTGAACAGGGGGCCATCTCTTCTGGAAACACCATATATTTT. Translating it yields CASSEQGAISSGNTIYF.

The V and J genes are TRBV13 and TRBJ1-1; 7 positions match TRBD1. The V gene's germline CDR1 is PRHDT and CDR2 FYEKMQ (reference sequence). With 5 bases clipped from V and 3 bases from J, the junction kept 9 bases outside the gene matches. The CDR3 has 15 residues. CDR3 DNA: TGTGCCAGCAGCCGACGTTCCAGGGGGTACACTGAAGCTTTCTTT. This translates into CASSRRSRGYTEAFF. Complete variable domain (other parts from reference TRBV13 and TRBJ1-1): AAGVIQSPRHLIKEKRETATLKCYPIPRHDTVYWYQQGPGQDPQFLISFYEKMQSDKGSIPDRFSAQQFSDYHSELNMSSLELGDSALYFCASSRRSRGYTEAFFGQGTRLTVV.

Many counts were recorded for this clonotype. Here the CDR3 DNA reads TGTGCCACCAGTCGTAGCGGGGCTAGCACAGATACGCAGTATTTT. Residues: CATSRSGASTDTQYF. V is TRBV15 and J is TRBJ2-3; TRBD2 aligns across 8 bases. Germline V gene lookup returns CDR1 LNHNV and CDR2 YYDKDF (reference sequence). V was clipped by 6 bases and J by 0 bases; unmatched bases: 5. This CDR3 contains 15 residues.

This clonotype was found many times. The chain is built from TRBV3-1 and TRBJ1-6, with D unresolved. This CDR3 is 13 amino acids long. V lost 4 bases and J 7 bases, leaving 8 bases between the germline ends. Germline V gene lookup returns CDR1 LGHDT and CDR2 YNNKEL (reference sequence). The CDR3 DNA is TGTGCCAGCAGCCCCACTGGAAATTCACCCCTCCACTTT. Amino acids: CASSPTGNSPLHF.

Ten or more counts support this clonotype. The chain recombines TRBV20-1 with TRBJ2-1, with 7 nucleotides matching TRBD2. This CDR3 has 15 amino acids. The junction had 4 bases not matched to a gene; V was cut back by 0 bases and J by 2 bases. Germline values: CDR1 DFQATT, CDR2 SNEGSKA (reference sequence). CDR3 in amino acids: CSARDGGGAYNEQFF. The DNA of the CDR3 is TGCAGTGCTAGAGATGGGGGGGGGGCCTACAATGAGCAGTTCTTC.

This clonotype was found many times. The chain employs TRBV2 and TRBJ1-1; TRBD1 agrees at 7 bases. Germline trimming cut 5 bases from V and 1 base from J; bases unmatched to any gene: 4. Per germline, CDR1 SNHLY and CDR2 FYNNEI. This CDR3 is 14 amino acids long. This CDR3 is CASSQTGRNTEAFF. In DNA form, the CDR3 reads TGTGCCAGCAGTCAGACAGGGAGGAACACTGAAGCTTTCTTT.

This clonotype was counted only a few times. The V and J genes are TRBV11-3 and TRBJ2-7, with TRBD2 as a possible D gene (5 bases). From germline, CDR1 is SGHNT and CDR2 YENEEA. This CDR3 has 15 residues. V gave up 5 bases and J gave up 2 bases, with 16 bases separating them. CDR3 nucleotide sequence: TGTGCCAGCAGCCGCATGGTGGGAGAGCCCTACGAGCAGTACTTC. It specifies CASSRMVGEPYEQYF.

This clonotype showed up many times. The chain couples TRBV10-2 to TRBJ2-7, with 8 bases identical to TRBD2. The CDR3 contains 12 residues. Unmatched junction bases numbered 4, after V lost 10 bases and J lost 2 bases. The germline CDR1 and CDR2 sequences are WSHSY and SAAADI. The CDR3 DNA follows: TGCGCCACCGGACTAGCCGCCTACGAGCAGTACTTC. Protein: CATGLAAYEQYF.